What follows is one TCR beta chain and its context. What it recognizes is unknown. The data are from a study of vaccination effects on CD4 cells after COVID-19. Overall study context: After the second dose, samples were taken at median day 72.

Clones were sequenced by immunoSEQ multiplex PCR, and TCRdb holds only the in-frame ones, with some missing. The table records about 24,000 clones, around 77% of them present only once. V was clipped by 4 bases and J by 3 bases, with 16 bases between them. This CDR3 has 15 residues. In germline, CDR1 is ENHRY, CDR2 SYGVKD. Before sequencing, viral peptide pools were used by the ViraFEST assay to expand antigen-specific CD4+ T cells. Culture proceeded for approximately nine days, and CD4+ T cells were then isolated. Participants were given two doses of BNT162b2 or mRNA-1273 vaccine. The receptor comes from a human donor who received a COVID-19 vaccine. The source material was CD4+ T cells from PBMCs cultured with HCoV-NL63 spike peptides, sampled after COVID-19 vaccination. The chain employs TRBV10-3 and TRBJ2-7; no firm D call. This chain's CDR3 is CAISGGQKKIYEQYF. In DNA form, the CDR3 reads TGTGCCATCAGTGGGGGTCAGAAAAAAATCTACGAGCAGTACTTC.